Below are 24 T cell receptor beta chains sequenced from a single sample in a study of T cells in Graves' hyperthyroidism and ophthalmopathy. Amplified TCR beta CDR3 regions derived from RNA transcripts. First-round RT-PCR of the TCR CDR3 relied on the HTBI primer set. TCRdb re-called the multiplex PCR reads with MiXCR, one entry per CDR3 protein. The data contain roughly 650,000 distinct CDR3 sequences, 16% of them singletons. Sequenced input: blood. The receptors were gathered from a woman between 35 and 50 years old with Graves' ophthalmopathy.

This clonotype came up many times. V gene TRBV5-1 combines with J gene TRBJ2-3; D uncertain. Trimming stripped 6 bases from V and 0 bases from J, with 11 bases between. Germline V lookup: CDR1 SGHRS, CDR2 YFSETQ. This CDR3 contains 14 residues. In nucleotides, the CDR3 is TGCGCCAGCAAGATAGGGTATAGCACAGATACGCAGTATTTT. It specifies CASKIGYSTDTQYF.

The chain couples TRBV20-1 to TRBJ2-2; the match to TRBD2 covers 11 bases. The V gene end was trimmed by 6 bases and the J gene end by 5 bases; junction bases not matched to a gene: 5. The CDR3 contains 14 residues. CDR1 is DFQATT and CDR2 is SNEGSKA in the germline V gene (reference sequence). CDR3 DNA sequence: TGCAGTGCCTTGGCTAGCGGGGGGACCGGGGAGCTGTTTTTT. Translated, it gives CSALASGGTGELFF.

The genes are TRBV4-1 and TRBJ1-4, with 7 bases fitting TRBD1. V lost 1 base, J lost 8 bases, and 13 bases stayed unmatched. Germline V CDR1 and CDR2: MGHRA, YSYEKL. The CDR3 covers 17 residues. The CDR3 DNA sequence: TGCGCCAGCAGCCAAGGGCGGGACAGTCGGTCTCACGAAAAACTGTTTTTT. Encoded protein: CASSQGRDSRSHEKLFF.

This clonotype has more than one count but fewer than ten. A read error may be the cause here, since a much bigger clone is one base away. The chain carries TRBV12-3 or TRBV12-4 and TRBJ1-5; D is ambiguous. V lost 1 base, J lost 2 bases, and 6 bases lay in between. This CDR3 has 14 amino acids. CDR3 amino acids: CASSLEDGNQPQHF. Written as DNA, the CDR3 is TGTGCCAGCAGTTTAGAGGATGGCAATCAGCCCCAGCATTTT.

The J gene is TRBJ1-4, the V gene TRBV7-9; TRBD1 matches at 8 bases. Trimming cost V 4 bases and J 5 bases; bases outside gene matches: 6. The CDR3 sequence is 15 residues long. Germline assignment: CDR1 SEHNR and CDR2 FQNEAQ (reference sequence). The CDR3: CASSYDRGPNEKLFF. The CDR3, as DNA: TGTGCCAGCAGCTACGACAGGGGACCGAATGAAAAACTGTTTTTT.

The chain combines TRBV10-2 with TRBJ1-5; D is undetermined. The CDR3 contains 15 residues. The V gene's germline CDR1 is WSHSY and CDR2 SAAADI. The V end lost 2 bases, the J end lost 0 bases, and 8 bases lay between the germline ends. The CDR3 nucleotides are TGCGCCAGCAGTGAGGTGGCAGATAGCAATCAGCCCCAGCATTTT. It is translated as CASSEVADSNQPQHF.

This clonotype occurred many times. This chain uses TRBV20-1 with TRBJ2-1, with 7 bases lining up with TRBD1. The CDR3 runs 15 residues. The ends lost 0 bases at V and 6 bases at J; junction bases unmatched: 8. Germline lookup yields CDR1 DFQATT and CDR2 SNEGSKA (reference sequence). This CDR3 is CSARDLTGAINEQFF. The CDR3 DNA reads TGCAGTGCTAGAGATCTCACAGGGGCCATCAATGAGCAGTTCTTC.

This clonotype was recorded a few times. The chain is built from TRBV6-1 and TRBJ1-5; D ambiguous. Trimming took 1 base from V and 9 from J, leaving 4 bases between them. The germline gives CDR1 MNHNS, CDR2 SASEGT. The CDR3 loop spans 11 amino acids. Written as DNA, the CDR3 is TGTGCCAGCAGTGAAGTTGGGCCCCAGCATTTT. Its translation: CASSEVGPQHF.

V is TRBV19 and J is TRBJ2-2; D not certain. Germline-derived CDR1 and CDR2 are LNHDA and SQIVND (reference sequence). Trimming shortened V by 6 bases and J by 3 bases, and 20 bases separated the two germline ends. There are 17 residues in the CDR3. The CDR3 region is CASRRVRASADTGELFF. DNA for the CDR3: TGTGCCAGTAGAAGAGTTAGAGCATCTGCAGACACCGGGGAGCTGTTTTTT.

This clonotype was observed many times. The chain is built from TRBV6-2 or TRBV6-3 and TRBJ2-5, with TRBD1 as a possible D gene (5 bases). V was shortened by 0 bases and J by 5 bases, with 10 bases between the two germline ends. Per the germline V gene, CDR1 is MNHEY and CDR2 is SVGEGT. This CDR3 spans 14 amino acids. Here the CDR3 reads CASSYSSKGETQYF. CDR3 in DNA: TGTGCCAGCAGTTACTCGAGTAAGGGGGAGACCCAGTACTTC.

The J gene is TRBJ2-1, the V gene TRBV20-1, with a tentative D call TRBD2 (6 bases). V was clipped by 6 bases and J by 4 bases, with 16 bases between them. The CDR3 runs 14 residues. Germline-derived CDR1 and CDR2 are DFQATT and SNEGSKA (reference sequence). The CDR3: CSAQIPGVYNEQFF. The CDR3 DNA sequence: TGCAGTGCCCAGATCCCGGGGGTATACAATGAGCAGTTCTTC.

This clonotype was picked up many times. The chain carries TRBV11-2 and TRBJ2-3; TRBD2 agrees at 11 bases. J was trimmed by 7 bases and V by 4 bases; bases with no gene match: 10. This CDR3 spans 16 amino acids. The germline gives CDR1 SGHAT, CDR2 FQNNGV. The CDR3 loop is CASSSPLAGGPHTQYF. The CDR3 region has the DNA TGTGCCAGCAGCTCTCCCCTAGCGGGAGGCCCCCATACGCAGTATTTT.

This clonotype was seen ten or more times. The CDR3 sequence is CASSQGRLGEQYF. The CDR3 nucleotides read TGTGCCAGCAGCCAGGGGAGGCTGGGCGAGCAGTACTTC. V usage is TRBV3-1 and J usage is TRBJ2-7; D perhaps matches TRBD2 (6 bases). Germline CDR1 is LGHDT and CDR2 is YNNKEL (reference sequence). This CDR3 is 13 amino acids long. V was clipped by 3 bases and J by 6 bases, with 12 bases between them.

The table lists this clonotype with a count of one. This chain connects TRBV27 to TRBJ2-1; D gene unclear. The CDR3 totals 15 residues. Germline lookup yields CDR1 MNHEY and CDR2 SMNVEV (reference sequence). V was trimmed by 4 bases and J by 1 base, leaving 11 bases between them. Written as DNA, the CDR3 is TGTGCCAGCAGTTCCCCTGATACGTCCTACAATGAGCAGTTCTTC. It translates to CASSSPDTSYNEQFF.

The chain links TRBV6-1 to TRBJ2-7; 10 positions agree with TRBD2. With V trimmed by 8 bases and J by 2 bases, 6 bases remained unmatched. This CDR3 has 14 amino acids. CDR1 is MNHNS, CDR2 SASEGT, per germline. The DNA of the CDR3 is TGTGCCAGCCGGACTAGCGGCCCAACCTACGAGCAGTACTTC. Residues: CASRTSGPTYEQYF.

The sample holds many counts of this clonotype. The CDR3 spells CASSPQGAGYTF. In DNA form, the CDR3 reads TGTGCCAGCTCACCACAGGGGGCTGGCTACACCTTC. The chain is built from TRBV2 and TRBJ1-2, with 9 bases that match TRBD1. CDR1 and CDR2 from the germline V gene are SNHLY and FYNNEI. After removal of 8 bases from V and 7 bases from J, the junction contained 5 bases not matched to a gene. This CDR3 is built from 12 residues.

This clonotype showed up many times. This rearrangement joins TRBV3-1 to TRBJ1-1; D is unclear. The CDR3 length is 13 residues. The V gene's germline CDR1 is LGHDT and CDR2 YNNKEL (reference sequence). V was clipped by 5 bases and J by 6 bases, with 13 bases between them. This CDR3 reads CASSSGWAPEAFF. In DNA, the CDR3 is TGTGCCAGCAGCAGTGGATGGGCCCCTGAAGCTTTCTTT.

There are a few counts of this clonotype. The chain uses TRBV20-1 and TRBJ2-7; tentative D call: TRBD1 (6 bases). CDR1 DFQATT and CDR2 SNEGSKA come from the germline V gene (reference sequence). V dropped 0 bases and J dropped 3 bases, with 12 bases sitting between them. This CDR3 has 14 amino acids. CDR3 in DNA: TGCAGTGCTAGAGATATGGCACAGGGCTACGAGCAGTACTTC. This encodes CSARDMAQGYEQYF.

Ten or more counts support this clonotype. This chain uses TRBV7-2 with TRBJ2-4; D is undetermined. Germline CDR1 and CDR2: SGHTA and FQGNSA. Deletions cut 1 base from V and 4 bases from J, with 8 bases between. The CDR3 totals 14 residues. CDR3 bases: TGTGCCAGCAGCTTAGTGGGGTCGAAAAACATTCAGTACTTC. This encodes CASSLVGSKNIQYF.

In this sample, this clonotype turned up a few times. This chain joins TRBV6-2 or TRBV6-3 and TRBJ2-6; D not resolved. The CDR3 spans 15 residues. Germline V gene sequence: CDR1 MNHEY, CDR2 SVGEGT. V was shortened by 6 bases and J by 0 bases, with 9 bases between the two germline ends. The CDR3 loop is CASSPDTSGANVLTF. The CDR3 DNA reads as TGTGCCAGCAGCCCCGACACCTCTGGGGCCAACGTCCTGACTTTC.

This clonotype was seen just once. The V gene is TRBV5-4, the J gene TRBJ2-2; no clear D. V lost 6 bases and J 1 base, leaving 16 bases between the germline ends. This CDR3 contains 16 residues. Per germline, CDR1 SGHNT and CDR2 YYREEE (reference sequence). Here the CDR3 DNA reads TGTGCCAGCACCCCCTTTGCTGGGGAGAACACCGGGGAGCTGTTTTTT. Amino acid sequence: CASTPFAGENTGELFF.

In this sample, this clonotype turned up many times. The chain links TRBV7-9 to TRBJ1-5, with TRBD1 matching 8 bases. With V trimmed by 4 bases and J by 11 bases, 7 bases remained unmatched. The CDR3 loop spans 13 amino acids. Per germline, CDR1 SEHNR and CDR2 FQNEAQ (reference sequence). The CDR3, as DNA: TGTGCCAGCAGCTACGGACAGGGATCAGCCCAGCATTTT. Amino acids: CASSYGQGSAQHF.

This clonotype was found many times. The rearrangement links TRBV19 to TRBJ1-2; the D gene is possibly TRBD1 (5 bases). This CDR3 is 14 amino acids long. Germline V CDR1 and CDR2: LNHDA, SQIVND (reference sequence). The V end was cut by 5 bases, the J end by 3 bases, with 13 bases between. The CDR3 spells CASSQGLSDYGYTF. The CDR3 DNA sequence: TGTGCCAGTAGTCAGGGACTCTCGGACTATGGCTACACCTTC.

This chain joins TRBV18 and TRBJ1-2; 8 positions match TRBD1. CDR3 length equals 16 residues. Germline lookup yields CDR1 KGHSH and CDR2 LQKENI. The V gene end was trimmed by 3 bases and the J gene end by 4 bases; junction bases not matched to a gene: 10. CDR3 DNA sequence: TGTGCCAGCTCACCGAATACAGGGGGAGATGGCTATGGCTACACCTTC. Translated: CASSPNTGGDGYGYTF. The whole variable domain, remainder taken from reference TRBV18 and TRBJ1-2, is NAGVMQNPRHLVRRRGQEARLRCSPMKGHSHVYWYRQLPEEGLKFMVYLQKENIIDESGMPKERFSAEFPKEGPSILRIQQVVRGDSAAYFCASSPNTGGDGYGYTFGSGTRLTVV.